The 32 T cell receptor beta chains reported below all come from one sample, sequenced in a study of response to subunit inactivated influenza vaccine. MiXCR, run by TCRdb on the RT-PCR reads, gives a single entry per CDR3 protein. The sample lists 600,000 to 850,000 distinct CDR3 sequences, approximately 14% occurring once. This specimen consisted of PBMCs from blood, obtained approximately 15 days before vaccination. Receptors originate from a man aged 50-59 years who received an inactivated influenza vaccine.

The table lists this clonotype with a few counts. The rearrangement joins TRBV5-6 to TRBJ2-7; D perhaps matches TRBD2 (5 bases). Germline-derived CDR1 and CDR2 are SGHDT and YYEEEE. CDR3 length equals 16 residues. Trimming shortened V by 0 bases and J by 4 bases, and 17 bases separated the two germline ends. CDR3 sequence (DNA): TGTGCCAGCAGCTTGGCGGCGGGCATGGGCCCGTACGAGCAGTACTTC. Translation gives CASSLAAGMGPYEQYF. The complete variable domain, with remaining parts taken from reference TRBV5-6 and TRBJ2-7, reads DAGVTQSPTHLIKTRGQQVTLRCSPKSGHDTVSWYQQALGQGPQFIFQYYEEEERQRGNFPDRFSGHQFPNYSSELNVNALLLGDSALYLCASSLAAGMGPYEQYFGPGTRLTVT.

CDR3 sequence (DNA): TGTGCCAGCAGCTTGGCCCCTAGCGGGAGGTTATACAATGAGCAGTTCTTC. It codes for CASSLAPSGRLYNEQFF. This rearrangement joins TRBV5-6 to TRBJ2-1; 11 bases fit TRBD2. The CDR3 is 17 amino acids. Germline V gene lookup returns CDR1 SGHDT and CDR2 YYEEEE. Trimming removed 0 bases from V and 4 bases from J; junction bases left unmatched: 6.

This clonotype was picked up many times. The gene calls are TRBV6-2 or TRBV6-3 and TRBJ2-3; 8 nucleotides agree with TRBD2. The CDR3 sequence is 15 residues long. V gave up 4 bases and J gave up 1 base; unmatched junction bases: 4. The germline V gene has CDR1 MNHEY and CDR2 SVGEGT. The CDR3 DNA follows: TGTGCCAGCAGTTTCAGCGGGAGAGGCACAGATACGCAGTATTTT. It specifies CASSFSGRGTDTQYF.

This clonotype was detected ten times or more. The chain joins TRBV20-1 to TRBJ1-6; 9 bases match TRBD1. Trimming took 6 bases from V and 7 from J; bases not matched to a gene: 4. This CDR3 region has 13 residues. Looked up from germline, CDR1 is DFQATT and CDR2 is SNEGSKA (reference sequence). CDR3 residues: CSAGTGWNSPLHF. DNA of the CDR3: TGCAGTGCAGGGACAGGGTGGAATTCACCCCTCCACTTT.

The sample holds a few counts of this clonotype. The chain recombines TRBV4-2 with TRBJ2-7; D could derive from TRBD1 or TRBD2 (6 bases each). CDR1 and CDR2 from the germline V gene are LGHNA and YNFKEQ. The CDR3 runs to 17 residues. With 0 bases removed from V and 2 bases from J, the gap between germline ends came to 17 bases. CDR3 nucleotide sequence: TGTGCCAGCAGCCAAGATTTTGGGGGGCACCGGACCTACGAGCAGTACTTC. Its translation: CASSQDFGGHRTYEQYF.

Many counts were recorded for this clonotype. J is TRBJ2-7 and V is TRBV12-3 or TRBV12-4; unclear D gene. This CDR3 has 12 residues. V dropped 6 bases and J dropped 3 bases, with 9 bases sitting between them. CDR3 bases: TGTGCCAGCAGCTTTCTTAGCTACGAGCAGTACTTC. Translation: CASSFLSYEQYF.

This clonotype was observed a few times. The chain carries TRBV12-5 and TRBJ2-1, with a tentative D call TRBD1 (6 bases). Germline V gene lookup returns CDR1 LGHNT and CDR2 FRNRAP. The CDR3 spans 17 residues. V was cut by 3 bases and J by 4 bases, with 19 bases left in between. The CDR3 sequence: CASGFFRDNHLYNEQFF. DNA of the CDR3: TGTGCTAGTGGTTTCTTCCGGGACAACCATCTGTACAATGAGCAGTTCTTC.

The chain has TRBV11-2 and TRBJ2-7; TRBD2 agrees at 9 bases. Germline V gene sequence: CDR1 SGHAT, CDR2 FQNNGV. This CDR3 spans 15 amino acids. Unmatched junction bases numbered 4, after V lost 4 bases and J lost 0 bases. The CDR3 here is CASSSSSGVSYEQYF. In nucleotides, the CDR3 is TGTGCCAGCAGCTCTTCTAGCGGGGTCTCCTACGAGCAGTACTTC.

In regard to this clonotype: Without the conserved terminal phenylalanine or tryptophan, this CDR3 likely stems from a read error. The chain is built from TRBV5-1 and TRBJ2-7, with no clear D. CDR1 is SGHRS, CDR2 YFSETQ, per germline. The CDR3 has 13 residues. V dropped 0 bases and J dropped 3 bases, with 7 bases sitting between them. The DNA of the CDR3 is TGCGCCAGCAGCTTGGCTGGCAGCTACGAGCAGTACTTA. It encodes CASSLAGSYEQYL.

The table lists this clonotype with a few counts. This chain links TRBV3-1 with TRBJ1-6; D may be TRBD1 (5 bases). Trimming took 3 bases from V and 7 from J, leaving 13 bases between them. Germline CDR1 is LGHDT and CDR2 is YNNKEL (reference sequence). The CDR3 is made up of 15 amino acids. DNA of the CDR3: TGTGCCAGCAGCCAGCTCCGGGACGGGAATTCACCCCTCCACTTT. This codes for CASSQLRDGNSPLHF.

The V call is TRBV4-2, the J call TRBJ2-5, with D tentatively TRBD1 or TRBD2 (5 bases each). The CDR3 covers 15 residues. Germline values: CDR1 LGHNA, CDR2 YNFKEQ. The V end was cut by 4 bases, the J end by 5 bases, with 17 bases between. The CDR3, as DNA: TGTGCCAGCAGCCCAGCCGTGGCCGGGGCCGAGACCCAGTACTTC. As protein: CASSPAVAGAETQYF.

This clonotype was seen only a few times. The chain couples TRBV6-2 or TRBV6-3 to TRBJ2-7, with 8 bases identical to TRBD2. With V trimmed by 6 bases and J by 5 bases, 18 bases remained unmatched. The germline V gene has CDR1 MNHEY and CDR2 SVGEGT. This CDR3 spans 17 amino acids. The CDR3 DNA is TGTGCCAGCAGCCCCAGGGTCGGGAGGGCCATGGGCGACGAGCAGTACTTC. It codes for CASSPRVGRAMGDEQYF.

The CDR3 reads CATSKDVHGELFF. DNA for the CDR3: TGTGCCACCAGCAAGGATGTACACGGGGAGCTGTTTTTT. The genes are TRBV15 and TRBJ2-2; no reliable D call. Germline values: CDR1 LNHNV, CDR2 YYDKDF (reference sequence). The V and J ends lost 4 bases and 7 bases respectively, with 10 bases between them. CDR3 length: 13 residues.

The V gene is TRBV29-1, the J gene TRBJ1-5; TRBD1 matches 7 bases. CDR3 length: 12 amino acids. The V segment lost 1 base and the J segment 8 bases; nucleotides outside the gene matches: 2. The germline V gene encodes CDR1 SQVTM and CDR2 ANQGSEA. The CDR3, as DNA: TGCAGCGTTGAAGGGCAGGGGGAGCCCCAGCATTTT. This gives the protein CSVEGQGEPQHF.

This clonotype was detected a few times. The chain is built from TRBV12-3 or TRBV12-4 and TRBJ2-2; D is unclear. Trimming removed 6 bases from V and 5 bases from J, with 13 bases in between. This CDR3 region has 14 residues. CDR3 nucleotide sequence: TGTGCCAGCAGCCCGTTTACAGAAACCGGGGAGCTGTTTTTT. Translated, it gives CASSPFTETGELFF.

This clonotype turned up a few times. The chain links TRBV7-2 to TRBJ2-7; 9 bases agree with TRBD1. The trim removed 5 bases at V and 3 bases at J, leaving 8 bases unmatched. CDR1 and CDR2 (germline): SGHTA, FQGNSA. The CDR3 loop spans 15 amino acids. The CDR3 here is CASSQDRGPFYEQYF. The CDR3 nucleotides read TGTGCCAGCAGCCAGGACAGGGGCCCCTTCTACGAGCAGTACTTC.

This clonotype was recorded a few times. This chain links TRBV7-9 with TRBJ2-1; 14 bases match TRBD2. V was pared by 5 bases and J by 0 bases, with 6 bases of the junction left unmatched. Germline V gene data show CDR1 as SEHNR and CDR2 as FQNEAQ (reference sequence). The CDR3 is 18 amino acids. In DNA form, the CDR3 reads TGTGCCAGCAGCGGCGGACTAGCGGGAGGCCTCTCCTACAATGAGCAGTTCTTC. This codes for CASSGGLAGGLSYNEQFF. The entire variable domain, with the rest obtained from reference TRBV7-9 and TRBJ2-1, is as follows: DTGVSQNPRHKITKRGQNVTFRCDPISEHNRLYWYRQTLGQGPEFLTYFQNEAQLEKSRLLSDRFSAERPKGSFSTLEIQRTEQGDSAMYLCASSGGLAGGLSYNEQFFGPGTRLTVL.

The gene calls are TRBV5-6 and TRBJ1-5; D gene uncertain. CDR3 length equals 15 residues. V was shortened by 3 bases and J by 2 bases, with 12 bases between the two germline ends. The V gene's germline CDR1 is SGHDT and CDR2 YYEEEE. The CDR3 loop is CASSSGMMGNQPQHF. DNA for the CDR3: TGTGCCAGCAGCTCCGGGATGATGGGCAATCAGCCCCAGCATTTT.

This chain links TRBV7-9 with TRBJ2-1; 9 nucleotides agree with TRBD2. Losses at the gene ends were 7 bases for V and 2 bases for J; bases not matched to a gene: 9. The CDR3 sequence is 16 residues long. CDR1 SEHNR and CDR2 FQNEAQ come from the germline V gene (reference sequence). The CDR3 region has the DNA TGTGCCAGCACCCCGACTGGCGGGGGGGCCTACAATGAGCAGTTCTTC. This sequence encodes CASTPTGGGAYNEQFF.

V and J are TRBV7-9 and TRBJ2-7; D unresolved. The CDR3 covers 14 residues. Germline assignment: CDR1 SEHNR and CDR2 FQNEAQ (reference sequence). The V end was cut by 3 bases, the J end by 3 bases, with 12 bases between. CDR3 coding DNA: TGTGCCAGCAGCTTGGCCCACCGGAGCTACGAGCAGTACTTC. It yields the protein CASSLAHRSYEQYF.

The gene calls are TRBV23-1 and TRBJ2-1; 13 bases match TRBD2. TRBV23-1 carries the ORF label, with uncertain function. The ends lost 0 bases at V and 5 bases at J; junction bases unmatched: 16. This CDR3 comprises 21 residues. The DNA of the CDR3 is TGCGCCAGCAGTCAATCGCCCGGGACTAGCGGGACAATCATAAGTCACAATGAGCAGTTCTTC. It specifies CASSQSPGTSGTIISHNEQFF.

The CDR3 reads CSARDGGTAQNSPLHF. The CDR3 DNA follows: TGCAGTGCTAGAGATGGAGGGACAGCTCAGAATTCACCCCTCCACTTT. V gene TRBV20-1 combines with J gene TRBJ1-6; 7 nucleotides align to TRBD1. The trim removed 0 bases at V and 7 bases at J, leaving 9 bases unmatched. This CDR3 comprises 16 residues. Germline assignment: CDR1 DFQATT and CDR2 SNEGSKA (reference sequence).

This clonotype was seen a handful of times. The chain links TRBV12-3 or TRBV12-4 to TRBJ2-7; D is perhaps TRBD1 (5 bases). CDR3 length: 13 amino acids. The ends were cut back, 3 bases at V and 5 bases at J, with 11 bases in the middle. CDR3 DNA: TGTGCCAGCAGTTTCAGGGCACCTAACGAGCAGTACTTC. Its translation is CASSFRAPNEQYF.

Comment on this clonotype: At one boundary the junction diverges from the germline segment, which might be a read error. CDR3 region: CASSLVRAGETPYF. The CDR3 DNA follows: TGTGCCAGCAGCTTAGTGCGGGCTGGGGAGACCCCGTACTTC. This rearrangement joins TRBV7-8 to TRBJ2-5; D possibly corresponds to TRBD2 (5 bases). This CDR3 region has 14 residues. Germline V CDR1 and CDR2: SGHVS, FQNEAQ. Combining the CDR3 with reference TRBV7-8 and TRBJ2-5 gives the whole variable domain GAGVSQSPRYKVAKRGQDVALRCDPISGHVSLFWYQQALGQGPEFLTYFQNEAQLDKSGLPSDRFFAERPEGSVSTLKIQRTQQEDSAVYLCASSLVRAGETPYFGPGTRLLVL.

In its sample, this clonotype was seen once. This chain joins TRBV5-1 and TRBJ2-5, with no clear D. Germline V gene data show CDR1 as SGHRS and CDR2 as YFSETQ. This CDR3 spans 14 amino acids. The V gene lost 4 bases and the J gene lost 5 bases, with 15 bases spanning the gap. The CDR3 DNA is TGCGCCAGCAGCCCCCCGGGCGTGGGGGAGACCCAGTACTTC. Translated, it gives CASSPPGVGETQYF.

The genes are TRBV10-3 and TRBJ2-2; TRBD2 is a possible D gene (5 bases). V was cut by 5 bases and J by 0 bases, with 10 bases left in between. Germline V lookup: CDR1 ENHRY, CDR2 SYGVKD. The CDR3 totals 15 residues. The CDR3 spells CAISREKTNTGELFF. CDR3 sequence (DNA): TGTGCCATCAGTAGGGAGAAGACGAACACCGGGGAGCTGTTTTTT.

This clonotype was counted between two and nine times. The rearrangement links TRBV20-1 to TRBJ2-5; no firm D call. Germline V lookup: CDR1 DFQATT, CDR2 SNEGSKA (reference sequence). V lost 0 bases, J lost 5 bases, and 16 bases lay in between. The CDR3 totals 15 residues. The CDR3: CSARDLGSSTETQYF. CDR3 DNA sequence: TGCAGTGCTAGAGATCTTGGCAGTAGCACCGAGACCCAGTACTTC.

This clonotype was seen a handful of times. CDR3 DNA: TGTGCCAGCAGTGAGGGGAGGAGTGGGTCCCACGAGCAGTACTTC. Its translation is CASSEGRSGSHEQYF. The J gene is TRBJ2-7, the V gene TRBV2; tentative D call: TRBD2 (6 bases). Germline V gene sequence: CDR1 SNHLY, CDR2 FYNNEI. With 3 bases removed from V and 5 bases from J, the gap between germline ends came to 17 bases. This CDR3 contains 15 residues.

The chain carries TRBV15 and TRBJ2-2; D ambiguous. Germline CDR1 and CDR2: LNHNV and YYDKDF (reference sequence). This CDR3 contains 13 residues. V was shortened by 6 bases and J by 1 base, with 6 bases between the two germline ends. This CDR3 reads CATSSKNTGELFF. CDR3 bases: TGTGCCACCAGTAGTAAGAACACCGGGGAGCTGTTTTTT.

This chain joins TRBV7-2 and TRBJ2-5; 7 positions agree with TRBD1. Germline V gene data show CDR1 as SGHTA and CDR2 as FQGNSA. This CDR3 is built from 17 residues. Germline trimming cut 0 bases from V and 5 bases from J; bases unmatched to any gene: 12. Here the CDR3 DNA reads TGTGCCAGCAGCTTAGCCTCGGACAGGCCCTCGAGGGAGACCCAGTACTTC. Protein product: CASSLASDRPSRETQYF.

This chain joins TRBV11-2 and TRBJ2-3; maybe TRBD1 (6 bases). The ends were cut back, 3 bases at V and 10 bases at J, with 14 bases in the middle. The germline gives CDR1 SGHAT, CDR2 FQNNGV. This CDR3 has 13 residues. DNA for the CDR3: TGTGCCAGCAGCTTCGCGTCGACAGGCCCGCAGTATTTT. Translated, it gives CASSFASTGPQYF.

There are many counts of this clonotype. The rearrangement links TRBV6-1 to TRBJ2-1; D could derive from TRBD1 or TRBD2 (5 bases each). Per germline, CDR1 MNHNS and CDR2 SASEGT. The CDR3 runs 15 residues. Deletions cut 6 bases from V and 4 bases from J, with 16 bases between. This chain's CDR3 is CASRSKPGPYNEQFF. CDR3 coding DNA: TGTGCCAGCAGGTCTAAGCCGGGACCTTACAATGAGCAGTTCTTC.